This T cell receptor (beta chain) appears in the sequencing data of a study of cytomegalovirus exposure and HLA in healthy donors. In the study overall: The same platform as the 500 to 700 first-cohort repertoires was used for the 100 to 150 validation repertoires, a later analysis reported. The study, taken as a whole, reports: Researchers reported that a few CMV-associated chains were confirmed in vitro as CMV antigen-specific.

As to this clone: The antigen is unknown.

Sequencing was performed with immunoSEQ multiplex PCR; in TCRdb, only in-frame clones are kept and a portion is missing. Here the sample spans around 120,000 clones, approximately 90% being singletons. The germline gives CDR1 SEHNR, CDR2 FQNEAQ (reference sequence). The length of the CDR3 is 18 residues. Trimming took 1 base from V and 2 from J, leaving 18 bases between them. The clonotype originates from a woman aged 18 to 35 in good health and CMV-seropositive. The sequenced material came from PBMCs. The chain joins TRBV7-9 to TRBJ1-3, with a tentative D call TRBD1 (5 bases). The CDR3 nucleotides are TGTGCCAGCAGCTTAGAAGTACTCCAGGGTGGCGCTGGAAACACCATATATTTT. Protein product: CASSLEVLQGGAGNTIYF.